One TCR beta chain is described in this entry. Study members were between about 18 and 95 years old and lived in roughly 24 US regions. Cohort placement rested on clinical history that participants reported themselves. Original processing methods: The authors estimated nucleated cell counts from reference gene primer amplification. Only in-frame clones appear in the TCRdb table, and some are missing; sequencing was by immunoSEQ multiplex PCR. The D gene and trimming were derived from the DNA, and the V and J assignments and clone size from that table. The data show roughly 220,000 clones, more than 80% seen once. Germline V lookup: CDR1 SGHTA, CDR2 FQGTGA. The CDR3 is 15 amino acids. The junction had 8 bases not matched to a gene; V was cut back by 6 bases and J by 4 bases. These data are taken from a study of blood T cell repertoires in COVID-19. Study summary: COVID-19 samples collected from the United States, Italy and Spain covered acute and convalescent phases.

The chain links TRBV7-3 to TRBJ1-2; 10 bases match TRBD1. Material for sequencing was PBMCs or T cells enriched from blood (not recorded which). The receptor was derived from a woman aged 18-29 years in a cohort exposed to, infected with or recovered from COVID-19 (not recorded which). CDR3 sequence reads: CASSKTGGILYGYTF. In nucleotides, the CDR3 is TGTGCCAGCAGTAAGACAGGGGGCATCCTCTATGGCTACACCTTC.